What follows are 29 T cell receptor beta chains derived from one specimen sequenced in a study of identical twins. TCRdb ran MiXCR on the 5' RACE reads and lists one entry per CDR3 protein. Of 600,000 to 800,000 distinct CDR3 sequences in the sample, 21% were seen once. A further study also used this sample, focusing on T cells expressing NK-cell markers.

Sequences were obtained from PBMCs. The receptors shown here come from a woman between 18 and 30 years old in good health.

The CDR3 region is CASSYITREGHETQYF. The CDR3, as DNA: TGTGCCAGCAGTTACATCACGCGGGAGGGCCACGAGACCCAGTACTTC. J is TRBJ2-5 and V is TRBV6-2 or TRBV6-3; 9 nucleotides agree with TRBD2. This CDR3 region has 16 residues. Trimming took 2 bases from V and 5 from J; bases not matched to a gene: 9. CDR1 MNHEY and CDR2 SVGEGT come from the germline V gene.

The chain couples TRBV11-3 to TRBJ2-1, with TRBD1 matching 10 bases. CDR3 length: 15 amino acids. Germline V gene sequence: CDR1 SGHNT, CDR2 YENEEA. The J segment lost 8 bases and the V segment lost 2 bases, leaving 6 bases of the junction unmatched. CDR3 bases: TGTGCCAGCAGCTTAATTACCGGGACAGGGGATGAGCAGTTCTTC. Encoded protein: CASSLITGTGDEQFF.

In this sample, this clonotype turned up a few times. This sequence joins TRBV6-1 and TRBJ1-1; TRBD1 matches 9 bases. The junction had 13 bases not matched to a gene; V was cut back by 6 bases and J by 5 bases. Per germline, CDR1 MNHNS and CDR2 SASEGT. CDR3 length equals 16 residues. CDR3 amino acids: CASSRRPGQGTTEAFF. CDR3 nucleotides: TGTGCCAGCAGCCGGAGACCGGGACAGGGCACGACTGAAGCTTTCTTT.

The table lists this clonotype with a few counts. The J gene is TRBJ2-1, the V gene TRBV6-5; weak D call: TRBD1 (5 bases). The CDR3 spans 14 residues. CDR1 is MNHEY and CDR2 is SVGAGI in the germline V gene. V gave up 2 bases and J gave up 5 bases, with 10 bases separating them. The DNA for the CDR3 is TGTGCCAGCAGTTACGGGCAGGGTCACAATGAGCAGTTCTTC. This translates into CASSYGQGHNEQFF.

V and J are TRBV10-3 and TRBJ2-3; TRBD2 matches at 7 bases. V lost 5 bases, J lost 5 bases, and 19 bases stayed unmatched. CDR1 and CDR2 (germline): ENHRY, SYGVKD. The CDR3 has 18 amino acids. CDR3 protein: CAISSTRGTTSSGDTQYF. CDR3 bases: TGTGCCATCAGTTCAACGCGGGGTACGACTAGCTCCGGAGATACGCAGTATTTT.

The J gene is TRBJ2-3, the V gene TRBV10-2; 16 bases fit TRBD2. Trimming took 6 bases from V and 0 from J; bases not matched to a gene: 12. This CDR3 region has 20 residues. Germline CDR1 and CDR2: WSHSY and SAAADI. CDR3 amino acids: CASSPGTSGGAKGSTDTQYF. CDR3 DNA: TGCGCCAGCAGCCCCGGGACTAGCGGGGGGGCTAAAGGGAGCACAGATACGCAGTATTTT.

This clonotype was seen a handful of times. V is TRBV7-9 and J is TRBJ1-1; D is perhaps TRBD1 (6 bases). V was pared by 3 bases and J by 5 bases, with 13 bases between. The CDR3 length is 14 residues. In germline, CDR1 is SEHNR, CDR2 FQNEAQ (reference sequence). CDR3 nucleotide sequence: TGTGCCAGCAGCTTGGAGGCAGGGGAAACTGAAGCTTTCTTT. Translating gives CASSLEAGETEAFF. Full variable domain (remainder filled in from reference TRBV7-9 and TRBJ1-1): DTGVSQNPRHKITKRGQNVTFRCDPISEHNRLYWYRQTLGQGPEFLTYFQNEAQLEKSRLLSDRFSAERPKGSFSTLEIQRTEQGDSAMYLCASSLEAGETEAFFGQGTRLTVV.

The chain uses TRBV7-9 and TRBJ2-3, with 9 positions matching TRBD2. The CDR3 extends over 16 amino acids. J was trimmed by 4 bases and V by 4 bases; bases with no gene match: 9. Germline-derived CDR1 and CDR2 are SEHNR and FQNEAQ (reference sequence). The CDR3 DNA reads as TGTGCCAGCAGCTCACTTAAGCGGGGGGTGGCAGATACGCAGTATTTT. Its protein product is CASSSLKRGVADTQYF. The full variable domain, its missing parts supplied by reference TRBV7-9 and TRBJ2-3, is DTGVSQNPRHKITKRGQNVTFRCDPISEHNRLYWYRQTLGQGPEFLTYFQNEAQLEKSRLLSDRFSAERPKGSFSTLEIQRTEQGDSAMYLCASSSLKRGVADTQYFGPGTRLTVL.

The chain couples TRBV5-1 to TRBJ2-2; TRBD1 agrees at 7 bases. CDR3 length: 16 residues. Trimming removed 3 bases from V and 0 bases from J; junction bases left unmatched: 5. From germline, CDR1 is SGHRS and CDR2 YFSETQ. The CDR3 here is CASSSAGTANTGELFF. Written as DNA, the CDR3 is TGCGCCAGCAGCTCGGCCGGGACAGCGAACACCGGGGAGCTGTTTTTT.

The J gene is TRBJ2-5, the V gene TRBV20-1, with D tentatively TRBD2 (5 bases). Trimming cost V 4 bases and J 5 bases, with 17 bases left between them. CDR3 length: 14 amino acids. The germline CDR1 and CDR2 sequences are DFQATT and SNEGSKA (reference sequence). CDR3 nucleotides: TGCAGTGCTATCCGGGAATCGCCTAAGGAGACCCAGTACTTC. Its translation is CSAIRESPKETQYF.

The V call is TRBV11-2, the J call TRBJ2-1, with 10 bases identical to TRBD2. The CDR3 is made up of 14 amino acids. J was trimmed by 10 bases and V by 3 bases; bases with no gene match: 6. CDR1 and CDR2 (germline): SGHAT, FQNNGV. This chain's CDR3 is CASSLISSGSEQFF. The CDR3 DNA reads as TGTGCCAGCAGCTTGATTTCTAGCGGGAGCGAGCAGTTCTTC.

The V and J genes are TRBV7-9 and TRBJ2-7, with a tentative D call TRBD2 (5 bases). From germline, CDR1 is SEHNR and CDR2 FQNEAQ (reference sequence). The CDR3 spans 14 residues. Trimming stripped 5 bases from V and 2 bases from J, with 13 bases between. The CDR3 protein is CASSPKGLTYEQYF. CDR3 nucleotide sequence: TGTGCCAGCAGCCCCAAAGGACTCACCTACGAGCAGTACTTC.

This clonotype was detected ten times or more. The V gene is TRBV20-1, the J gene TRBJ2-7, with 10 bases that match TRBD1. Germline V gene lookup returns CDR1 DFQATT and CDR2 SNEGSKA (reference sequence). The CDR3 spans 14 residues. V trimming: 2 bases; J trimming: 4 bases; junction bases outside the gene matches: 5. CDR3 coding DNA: TGCAGTGCTAGACGTAGGACAGGGGGTTACGAGCAGTACTTC. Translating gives CSARRRTGGYEQYF.

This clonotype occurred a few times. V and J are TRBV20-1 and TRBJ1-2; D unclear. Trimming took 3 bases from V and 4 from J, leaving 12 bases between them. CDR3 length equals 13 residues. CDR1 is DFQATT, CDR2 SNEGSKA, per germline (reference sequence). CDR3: CSAREGLGYGYTF. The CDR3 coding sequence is TGCAGTGCTAGGGAAGGGCTCGGCTATGGCTACACCTTC.

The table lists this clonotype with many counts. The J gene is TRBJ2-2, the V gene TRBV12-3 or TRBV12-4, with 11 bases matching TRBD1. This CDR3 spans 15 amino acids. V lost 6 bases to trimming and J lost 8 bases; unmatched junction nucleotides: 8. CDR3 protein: CASSAGQGVRGELFF. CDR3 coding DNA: TGTGCCAGCAGCGCGGGACAGGGGGTTCGGGGGGAGCTGTTTTTT.

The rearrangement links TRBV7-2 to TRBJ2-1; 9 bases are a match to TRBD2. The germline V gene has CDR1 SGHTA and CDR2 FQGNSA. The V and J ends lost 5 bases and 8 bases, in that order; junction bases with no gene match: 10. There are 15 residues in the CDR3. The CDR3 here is CASSHSSGMVYEQFF. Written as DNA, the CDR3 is TGTGCCAGCAGCCATTCTAGCGGGATGGTCTATGAGCAGTTCTTC.

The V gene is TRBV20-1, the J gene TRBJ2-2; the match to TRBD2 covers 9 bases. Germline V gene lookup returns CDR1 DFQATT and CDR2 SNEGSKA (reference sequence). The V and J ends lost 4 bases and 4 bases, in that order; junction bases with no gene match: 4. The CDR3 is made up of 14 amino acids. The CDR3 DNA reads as TGCAGTGCTACAGCGGGGGGCGGCACCGGGGAGCTGTTTTTT. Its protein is CSATAGGGTGELFF.

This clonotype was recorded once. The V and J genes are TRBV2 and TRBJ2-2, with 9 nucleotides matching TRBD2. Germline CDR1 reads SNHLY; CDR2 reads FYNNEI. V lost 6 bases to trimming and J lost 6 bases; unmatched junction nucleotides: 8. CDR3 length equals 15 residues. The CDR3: CASRGTSSLPGELFF. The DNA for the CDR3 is TGTGCCAGCAGAGGGACTAGCAGTCTCCCCGGGGAGCTGTTTTTT. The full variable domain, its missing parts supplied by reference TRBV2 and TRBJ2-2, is EPEVTQTPSHQVTQMGQEVILRCVPISNHLYFYWYRQILGQKVEFLVSFYNNEISEKSEIFDDQFSVERPDGSNFTLKIRSTKLEDSAMYFCASRGTSSLPGELFFGEGSRLTVL.

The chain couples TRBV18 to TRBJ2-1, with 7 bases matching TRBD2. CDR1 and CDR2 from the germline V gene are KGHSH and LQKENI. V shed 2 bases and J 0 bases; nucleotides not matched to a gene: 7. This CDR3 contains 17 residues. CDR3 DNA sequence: TGTGCCAGCTCACCATCGCCAGCGGGAATCTCCTACAATGAGCAGTTCTTC. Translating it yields CASSPSPAGISYNEQFF.

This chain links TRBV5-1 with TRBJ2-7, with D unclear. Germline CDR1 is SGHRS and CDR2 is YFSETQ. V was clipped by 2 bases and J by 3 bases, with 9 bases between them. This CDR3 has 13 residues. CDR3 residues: CASSFGTHYEQYF. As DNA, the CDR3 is TGCGCCAGCAGCTTCGGTACCCACTACGAGCAGTACTTC.

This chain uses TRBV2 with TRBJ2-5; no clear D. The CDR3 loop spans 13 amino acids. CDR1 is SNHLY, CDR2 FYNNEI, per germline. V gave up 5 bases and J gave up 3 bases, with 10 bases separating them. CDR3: CASSNDQEETQYF. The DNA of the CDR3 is TGTGCCAGCAGTAATGACCAGGAAGAGACCCAGTACTTC.

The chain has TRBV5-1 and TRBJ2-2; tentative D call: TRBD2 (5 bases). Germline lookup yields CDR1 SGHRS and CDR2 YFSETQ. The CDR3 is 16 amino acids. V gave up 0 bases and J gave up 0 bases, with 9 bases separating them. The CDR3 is CASSLEVSANTGELFF. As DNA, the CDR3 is TGCGCCAGCAGCTTGGAGGTTAGCGCGAACACCGGGGAGCTGTTTTTT.

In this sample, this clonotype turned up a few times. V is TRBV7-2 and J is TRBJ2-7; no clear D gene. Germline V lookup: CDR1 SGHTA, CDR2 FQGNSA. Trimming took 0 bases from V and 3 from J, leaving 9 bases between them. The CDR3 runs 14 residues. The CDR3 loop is CASSLALGDYEQYF. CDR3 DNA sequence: TGTGCCAGCAGCTTAGCCCTTGGGGACTACGAGCAGTACTTC.

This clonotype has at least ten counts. This chain's CDR3 is CASSLPGGSYEQYF. CDR3 in DNA: TGTGCCAGCAGTCTGCCCGGGGGCTCCTACGAGCAGTACTTC. The chain joins TRBV28 to TRBJ2-7; D is perhaps TRBD2 (6 bases). V was trimmed by 5 bases and J by 0 bases, leaving 11 bases between them. Looked up from germline, CDR1 is MDHEN and CDR2 is SYDVKM. The CDR3 runs to 14 residues. Variable domain in full (rest from reference TRBV28 and TRBJ2-7): DVKVTQSSRYLVKRTGEKVFLECVQDMDHENMFWYRQDPGLGLRLIYFSYDVKMKEKGDIPEGYSVSREKKERFSLILESASTNQTSMYLCASSLPGGSYEQYFGPGTRLTVT.

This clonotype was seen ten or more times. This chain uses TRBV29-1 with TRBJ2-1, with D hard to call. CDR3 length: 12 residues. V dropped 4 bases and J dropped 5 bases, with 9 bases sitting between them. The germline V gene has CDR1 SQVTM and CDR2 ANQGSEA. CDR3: CSVGRSNNEQFF. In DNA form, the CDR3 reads TGCAGCGTTGGTAGATCCAACAATGAGCAGTTCTTC.

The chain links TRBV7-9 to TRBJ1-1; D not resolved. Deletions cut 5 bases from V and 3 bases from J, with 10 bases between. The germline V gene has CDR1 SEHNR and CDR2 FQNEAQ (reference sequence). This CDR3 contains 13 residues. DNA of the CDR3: TGTGCCAGCAGCCTCCGGGAGTACACTGAAGCTTTCTTT. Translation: CASSLREYTEAFF.

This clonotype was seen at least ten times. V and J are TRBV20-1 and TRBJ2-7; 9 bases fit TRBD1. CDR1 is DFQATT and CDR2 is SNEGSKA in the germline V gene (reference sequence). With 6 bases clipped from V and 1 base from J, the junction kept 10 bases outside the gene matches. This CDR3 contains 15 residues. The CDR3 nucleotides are TGCAGTGCCATCCCCCTGGACAGGGGATCCTACGAGCAGTACTTC. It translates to CSAIPLDRGSYEQYF.

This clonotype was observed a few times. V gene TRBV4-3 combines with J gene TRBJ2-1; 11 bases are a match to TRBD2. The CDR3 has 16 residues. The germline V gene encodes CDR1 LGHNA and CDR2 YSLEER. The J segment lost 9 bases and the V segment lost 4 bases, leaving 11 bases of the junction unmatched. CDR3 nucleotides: TGCGCCAGCAGCCTCCGATCTAGCGGGAGGAACATTGAGCAGTTCTTC. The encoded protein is CASSLRSSGRNIEQFF.

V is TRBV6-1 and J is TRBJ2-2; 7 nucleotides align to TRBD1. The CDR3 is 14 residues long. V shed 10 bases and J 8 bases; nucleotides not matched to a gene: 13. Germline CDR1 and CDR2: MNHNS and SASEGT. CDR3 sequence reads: CAIPGQFISGELFF. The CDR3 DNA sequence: TGTGCCATCCCGGGACAGTTCATCTCGGGGGAGCTGTTTTTT.